The TCR beta chain described here comes from a study of blood T cell repertoires in COVID-19. This table comes from immunoSEQ multiplex PCR, and its TCRdb copy is limited to in-frame clones, with some not included. The sample lists 200,000 to 250,000 clones, approximately 84% occurring once. Trimming shortened V by 0 bases and J by 1 base, and 5 bases separated the two germline ends. The germline V gene encodes CDR1 SGHKS and CDR2 YYEKEE (reference sequence). This CDR3 region has 13 residues. The source of this sequence is a man aged 55-75 years who had recovered from COVID-19. This chain joins TRBV5-5 and TRBJ2-7; no definite D call. Sequencing was carried out using PBMCs or T cells enriched from blood (not recorded which). This CDR3 reads CASSLAGSYEQYF. CDR3 nucleotides: TGTGCCAGCAGCTTGGCAGGATCCTACGAGCAGTACTTC. Using reference TRBV5-5 and TRBJ2-7 for the parts outside the CDR3, the full variable domain is DAGVTQSPTHLIKTRGQQVTLRCSPISGHKSVSWYQQVLGQGPQFIFQYYEKEERGRGNFPDRFSARQFPNYSSELNVNALLLGDSALYLCASSLAGSYEQYFGPGTRLTVT.